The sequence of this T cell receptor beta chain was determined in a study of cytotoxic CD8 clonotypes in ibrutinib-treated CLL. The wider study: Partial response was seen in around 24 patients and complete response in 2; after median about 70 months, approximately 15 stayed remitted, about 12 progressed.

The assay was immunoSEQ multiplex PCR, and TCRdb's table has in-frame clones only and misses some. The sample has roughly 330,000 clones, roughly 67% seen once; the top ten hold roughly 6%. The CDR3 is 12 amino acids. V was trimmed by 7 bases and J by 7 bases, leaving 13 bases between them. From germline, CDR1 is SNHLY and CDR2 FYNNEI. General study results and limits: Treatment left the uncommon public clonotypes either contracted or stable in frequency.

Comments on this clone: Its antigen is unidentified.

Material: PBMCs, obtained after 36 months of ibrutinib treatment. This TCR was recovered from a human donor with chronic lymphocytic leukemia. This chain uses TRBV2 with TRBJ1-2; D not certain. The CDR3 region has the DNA TGTGCCAGCATTCCGCCCATAAGTGGCTACACCTTC. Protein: CASIPPISGYTF. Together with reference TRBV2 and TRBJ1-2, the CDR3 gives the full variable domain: EPEVTQTPSHQVTQMGQEVILRCVPISNHLYFYWYRQILGQKVEFLVSFYNNEISEKSEIFDDQFSVERPDGSNFTLKIRSTKLEDSAMYFCASIPPISGYTFGSGTRLTVV.